A single sample is the source of the 16 T cell receptor beta chains below, sequenced in a study of T cell repertoires in ileal Crohn's disease. Time point in this sample: proximal margin of the surgical specimen (macroscopically non-inflamed). This table comes from immunoSEQ multiplex PCR, and its TCRdb copy is limited to in-frame clones, with some not included. The sample comprises 5,000 to 7,000 clones, 78% of which are singletons, and about 6.5% rests with the top ten. Sequences were obtained from ileal tissue. Receptors were obtained from an adult with Crohn's disease.

The genes are TRBV7-8 and TRBJ2-5; 8 positions match TRBD1. The germline V gene has CDR1 SGHVS and CDR2 FQNEAQ. Trimming at V came to 6 bases and at J to 4 bases, leaving 10 bases not matched to a gene. This CDR3 contains 15 residues. CDR3 protein: CASRQRTGRGETQYF. CDR3 in DNA: TGTGCCAGCAGGCAGAGGACAGGGCGGGGAGAGACCCAGTACTTC.

V usage is TRBV15 and J usage is TRBJ2-7; the match to TRBD1 covers 10 bases. Germline V gene data show CDR1 as LNHNV and CDR2 as YYDKDF (reference sequence). V was clipped by 5 bases and J by 5 bases; unmatched bases: 6. This CDR3 comprises 14 residues. The CDR3: CATSRDRGGDEQYF. CDR3 sequence (DNA): TGTGCCACCAGCCGGGACAGGGGAGGCGACGAGCAGTACTTC.

The rearrangement links TRBV28 to TRBJ2-5; TRBD2 is a possible D gene (6 bases). This CDR3 has 13 residues. V was cut by 4 bases and J by 3 bases, with 9 bases left in between. Germline CDR1 reads MDHEN; CDR2 reads SYDVKM. DNA of the CDR3: TGTGCCAGCAGTTCCACGGGGGAAGAGACCCAGTACTTC. Amino acids: CASSSTGEETQYF.

V and J are TRBV5-4 and TRBJ1-4, with 9 bases identical to TRBD1. Trimming at V came to 5 bases and at J to 3 bases, leaving 11 bases not matched to a gene. CDR1 is SGHNT and CDR2 is YYREEE in the germline V gene (reference sequence). The CDR3 covers 17 residues. This CDR3 reads CASSSGTGNLANEKLFF. The CDR3 nucleotides read TGTGCCAGCAGTTCCGGGACAGGGAATCTGGCTAATGAAAAACTGTTTTTT.

The chain has TRBV18 and TRBJ2-1; 8 bases fit TRBD1. CDR3 size: 13 residues. With 5 bases clipped from V and 6 bases from J, the junction kept 3 bases outside the gene matches. Germline V CDR1 and CDR2: KGHSH, LQKENI. CDR3 region: CASSSDRANEQFF. The CDR3, as DNA: TGTGCCAGCTCATCGGACAGGGCCAATGAGCAGTTCTTC.

The rearrangement links TRBV14 to TRBJ1-2; D is unclear. From germline, CDR1 is SGHDN and CDR2 FVKESK. V lost 4 bases and J 5 bases, leaving 8 bases between the germline ends. This CDR3 comprises 12 residues. This chain's CDR3 is CASSPSPYGYTF. CDR3 nucleotides: TGTGCCAGCAGCCCGTCCCCATATGGCTACACCTTC.

The rearrangement joins TRBV6-4 to TRBJ2-3; D unresolved. CDR3 length equals 15 residues. Germline lookup yields CDR1 MRHNA and CDR2 SNTAGT. The V gene lost 0 bases and the J gene lost 2 bases, with 9 bases spanning the gap. The CDR3 DNA sequence: TGTGCCAGCAGTGACTCGGGCCATTCCACAGATACGCAGTATTTT. This sequence encodes CASSDSGHSTDTQYF.

This clone was observed a few times. This sequence joins TRBV15 and TRBJ1-2; D is ambiguous. V was trimmed by 0 bases and J by 0 bases, leaving 5 bases between them. From germline, CDR1 is LNHNV and CDR2 YYDKDF (reference sequence). CDR3 size: 14 residues. The CDR3 coding sequence is TGTGCCACCAGCAGAGAGTTAGCTAACTATGGCTACACCTTC. Amino acids: CATSRELANYGYTF.

V usage is TRBV7-8 and J usage is TRBJ1-2, with D perhaps matching TRBD1 (6 bases). The germline gives CDR1 SGHVS, CDR2 FQNEAQ. V was shortened by 4 bases and J by 5 bases, with 17 bases between the two germline ends. CDR3 length equals 15 residues. The CDR3 DNA reads as TGTGCCAGCAGCTACCGGGACAATCCCGATTATGGCTACACCTTC. It codes for CASSYRDNPDYGYTF. Complete variable domain (other parts from reference TRBV7-8 and TRBJ1-2): GAGVSQSPRYKVAKRGQDVALRCDPISGHVSLFWYQQALGQGPEFLTYFQNEAQLDKSGLPSDRFFAERPEGSVSTLKIQRTQQEDSAVYLCASSYRDNPDYGYTFGSGTRLTVV.

This chain joins TRBV18 and TRBJ1-2, with 8 positions matching TRBD1. V lost 2 bases, J lost 0 bases, and 2 bases stayed unmatched. The length of the CDR3 is 15 residues. CDR1 and CDR2 (germline): KGHSH, LQKENI. The CDR3 DNA is TGTGCCAGCTCACCATTACAGGGGGCTAACTATGGCTACACCTTC. Protein: CASSPLQGANYGYTF.

The V call is TRBV6-5, the J call TRBJ1-2; D possibly corresponds to TRBD1 (5 bases). The CDR3 has 13 residues. Germline CDR1 MNHEY, CDR2 SVGAGI. V was pared by 5 bases and J by 0 bases, with 7 bases between. The chain's CDR3 is CASSRQSNYGYTF. The DNA of the CDR3 is TGTGCCAGCAGTCGACAGTCTAACTATGGCTACACCTTC.

This clone was detected only a few times. V is TRBV15 and J is TRBJ1-6; no definite D call. CDR3 length: 15 residues. The V end lost 5 bases, the J end lost 14 bases, and 22 bases lay between the germline ends. Germline values: CDR1 LNHNV, CDR2 YYDKDF (reference sequence). CDR3 coding DNA: TGTGCCACCAGCCCTTCACGGCAGGTGGGGAGGGCCCTCCACTTT. Residues: CATSPSRQVGRALHF.

The chain recombines TRBV5-1 with TRBJ2-1, with 9 positions matching TRBD2. This CDR3 region has 18 residues. Trimming cost V 0 bases and J 3 bases; bases outside gene matches: 10. The germline CDR1 and CDR2 sequences are SGHRS and YFSETQ. The CDR3 sequence is CASSLDPLAGDFYNEQFF. The CDR3 region has the DNA TGCGCCAGCAGCTTGGATCCTTTAGCGGGGGATTTCTACAATGAGCAGTTCTTC.

The chain combines TRBV28 with TRBJ2-2; D ambiguous. The ends were cut back, 3 bases at V and 2 bases at J, with 4 bases in the middle. Germline CDR1 is MDHEN and CDR2 is SYDVKM. The CDR3 extends over 13 amino acids. CDR3 bases: TGTGCCAGCAGTTTCAGCAACACCGGGGAGCTGTTTTTT. Its translation is CASSFSNTGELFF.

This sequence joins TRBV30 and TRBJ1-1; D uncertain. V dropped 0 bases and J dropped 6 bases, with 11 bases sitting between them. Germline CDR1 is GTSNPN and CDR2 is SVGIG (reference sequence). The CDR3 covers 13 residues. CDR3 sequence: CAWSVYPTAEAFF. Here the CDR3 DNA reads TGTGCCTGGAGTGTATACCCAACGGCTGAAGCTTTCTTT.

The rearrangement joins TRBV30 to TRBJ1-2, with D hard to call. The CDR3 contains 15 residues. The V end lost 0 bases, the J end lost 6 bases, and 17 bases lay between the germline ends. CDR1 and CDR2 from the germline V gene are GTSNPN and SVGIG (reference sequence). This chain's CDR3 is CAWSVTTAKMDGYTF. The CDR3 nucleotides are TGTGCCTGGAGTGTAACAACCGCGAAAATGGATGGCTACACCTTC. Full variable domain (missing parts from reference TRBV30 and TRBJ1-2): SQTIHQWPATLVQPVGSPLSLECTVEGTSNPNLYWYRQAAGRGLQLLFYSVGIGQISSEVPQNLSASRPQDRQFILSSKKLLLSDSGFYLCAWSVTTAKMDGYTFGSGTRLTVV.